This T cell receptor (beta chain) comes out of a study of cytomegalovirus exposure and HLA in healthy donors. PCR primers comprised 60 Vbeta and 13 Jbeta primers. TCRdb's copy holds only in-frame clones and misses some; the assay was immunoSEQ multiplex PCR. The data show 150,000 to 200,000 clones, 84% seen once. Overall study results and limits: In a later analysis, at a false discovery rate of 0.05, about 17,000 TCR beta sequences matched HLA alleles. Usually a TCR sequence was rare, but some public TCRs were found in many donors. The classifier reportedly diagnosed cytomegalovirus status with high sensitivity and specificity. Indistinguishable V segments, including TRBV6-2 and TRBV6-3, were excluded.

The V and J ends lost 0 bases and 5 bases respectively, with 11 bases between them. In germline, CDR1 is SGHVS, CDR2 FQNEAQ. The CDR3 consists of 14 residues. Worth noting for this clone: Its antigen is unknown.

This TCR came from a man aged 18 to 30 in good health and CMV-seronegative. The chain combines TRBV7-8 with TRBJ2-7, with unresolved D. What was sequenced was PBMCs. The CDR3 DNA sequence: TGTGCCAGCAGCTTAGCCCTACGGGTCGACGAGCAGTACTTC. It is translated as CASSLALRVDEQYF.